Listed here are 20 T cell receptor beta chains from one sample, sequenced in a study of T cell responses to AZD1222 COVID-19 vaccine. Sequencing was performed with immunoSEQ multiplex PCR; in TCRdb, only in-frame clones are kept and a portion is missing. This table has 75,000 to 100,000 clones, almost 90% appearing once. Sequenced here: peripheral blood, sampled on day 0 of AZD1222 vaccination. All receptors come from an adult in good health.

The CDR3 DNA reads as TGTGCCAGCAGTCTCTCGACAGGAGCCTCCAGATCACCCCTCCACTTT. This translates into CASSLSTGASRSPLHF. This chain connects TRBV28 to TRBJ1-6; D is perhaps TRBD1 (6 bases). Germline CDR1 MDHEN, CDR2 SYDVKM. This CDR3 is 16 amino acids long. Between the trimmed V and J ends, which lost 5 bases and 10 bases, there was a span of 21 bases.

The V and J genes are TRBV2 and TRBJ2-2, with D hard to call. Trimming pared 0 bases from V and 8 bases from J, leaving 10 bases between. This CDR3 region has 14 residues. Germline V CDR1 and CDR2: SNHLY, FYNNEI. The CDR3 loop reads CASSEAPAGGELFF. The CDR3 DNA sequence: TGTGCCAGCAGTGAAGCACCAGCAGGAGGGGAGCTGTTTTTT.

J is TRBJ2-3 and V is TRBV6-5, with D tentatively TRBD1 or TRBD2 (5 bases each). Between the trimmed V and J ends, which lost 7 bases and 8 bases, there was a span of 10 bases. The CDR3 runs to 11 residues. The germline gives CDR1 MNHEY, CDR2 SVGAGI. The CDR3 DNA reads as TGTGCCAGCACCTATGGGGGTACGCAGTATTTT. It codes for CASTYGGTQYF.

This chain connects TRBV6-2 or TRBV6-3 to TRBJ2-7; 9 nucleotides agree with TRBD2. CDR3 size: 17 residues. CDR1 and CDR2 from the germline V gene are MNHEY and SVGEGT. The V and J ends lost 3 bases and 5 bases, in that order; junction bases with no gene match: 14. CDR3 protein: CASSYRTAGGPNDEQYF. In nucleotides, the CDR3 is TGTGCCAGCAGTTATCGAACGGCGGGAGGGCCGAACGACGAGCAGTACTTC.

The V and J genes are TRBV5-1 and TRBJ2-7; 8 bases are shared with TRBD1. This CDR3 region has 15 residues. The V gene's germline CDR1 is SGHRS and CDR2 YFSETQ. With 0 bases clipped from V and 0 bases from J, the junction kept 2 bases outside the gene matches. The CDR3 loop is CASSLETGASYEQYF. The DNA of the CDR3 is TGCGCCAGCAGCTTGGAGACAGGGGCCTCCTACGAGCAGTACTTC. The complete variable domain, with remaining parts taken from reference TRBV5-1 and TRBJ2-7, reads KAGVTQTPRYLIKTRGQQVTLSCSPISGHRSVSWYQQTPGQGLQFLFEYFSETQRNKGNFPGRFSGRQFSNSRSEMNVSTLELGDSALYLCASSLETGASYEQYFGPGTRLTVT.

The CDR3 protein is CASSPGPGNTEAFF. DNA for the CDR3: TGTGCCAGCAGCCCTGGGCCGGGGAACACTGAAGCTTTCTTT. J is TRBJ1-1 and V is TRBV7-3; D unresolved. This CDR3 has 14 amino acids. The ends were cut back, 5 bases at V and 1 base at J, with 11 bases in the middle. Germline V gene data show CDR1 as SGHTA and CDR2 as FQGTGA. Filled out from reference TRBV7-3 and TRBJ1-1, the complete variable domain reads GAGVSQTPSNKVTEKGKYVELRCDPISGHTALYWYRQSLGQGPEFLIYFQGTGAADDSGLPNDRFFAVRPEGSVSTLKIQRTERGDSAVYLCASSPGPGNTEAFFGQGTRLTVV.

The chain carries TRBV19 and TRBJ2-6, with 14 bases matching TRBD2. The CDR3 loop spans 19 amino acids. V shed 5 bases and J 0 bases; nucleotides not matched to a gene: 6. Per the germline V gene, CDR1 is LNHDA and CDR2 is SQIVND (reference sequence). As DNA, the CDR3 is TGTGCCAGTAGTGACTCGGGACTAGCGGGGGACTCTGGGGCCAACGTCCTGACTTTC. The encoded protein is CASSDSGLAGDSGANVLTF. The full variable domain, completed using reference TRBV19 and TRBJ2-6, is DGGITQSPKYLFRKEGQNVTLSCEQNLNHDAMYWYRQDPGQGLRLIYYSQIVNDFQKGDIAEGYSVSREKKESFPLTVTSAQKNPTAFYLCASSDSGLAGDSGANVLTFGAGSRLTVL.

This chain links TRBV7-8 with TRBJ1-3; D is undetermined. Germline CDR1 and CDR2: SGHVS and FQNEAQ. This CDR3 is built from 17 residues. V lost 4 bases, J lost 0 bases, and 16 bases lay in between. The CDR3 DNA is TGTGCCAGCAGCTACGTGGGAAGCTCACTCTCTGGAAACACCATATATTTT. Translating it yields CASSYVGSSLSGNTIYF.

This chain uses TRBV6-2 or TRBV6-3 with TRBJ2-3; unclear D gene. Germline lookup yields CDR1 MNHEY and CDR2 SVGEGT. CDR3 length: 13 amino acids. Trimming cost V 5 bases and J 1 base, with 7 bases left between them. The CDR3 nucleotides read TGTGCCAGCAGTCAAGACGGCACAGATACGCAGTATTTT. Its translation: CASSQDGTDTQYF.

The chain links TRBV7-8 to TRBJ2-3, with D possibly being TRBD1 (6 bases). The CDR3 contains 12 residues. The V gene's germline CDR1 is SGHVS and CDR2 FQNEAQ. V shed 4 bases and J shed 8 bases, with 10 bases lying between them. As DNA, the CDR3 is TGTGCCAGCAGCTCACAGGGTAGTACGCAGTATTTT. This sequence encodes CASSSQGSTQYF.

The chain carries TRBV28 and TRBJ2-7; D call uncertain. Per germline, CDR1 MDHEN and CDR2 SYDVKM. CDR3 length: 12 residues. The germline V and J ends were trimmed by 5 bases and 2 bases, with 7 bases remaining between them. In nucleotides, the CDR3 is TGTGCCAGCAGTCCGCCAACCTACGAGCAGTACTTC. It codes for CASSPPTYEQYF.

The chain carries TRBV28 and TRBJ2-7; D unclear. The V gene lost 1 base and the J gene lost 0 bases, with 13 bases spanning the gap. The germline V gene encodes CDR1 MDHEN and CDR2 SYDVKM. The CDR3 spans 16 residues. DNA for the CDR3: TGTGCCAGCAGTTTATTGGCCGCCCTTAGCTCCTACGAGCAGTACTTC. Translation gives CASSLLAALSSYEQYF.

This chain uses TRBV6-6 with TRBJ1-3, with TRBD1 as a possible D gene (6 bases). Between the trimmed V and J ends, which lost 7 bases and 3 bases, there was a span of 10 bases. Looked up from germline, CDR1 is MNHNY and CDR2 is SVGAGI (reference sequence). This CDR3 is 13 amino acids long. CDR3 sequence: CASNDRSGNTIYF. CDR3 bases: TGTGCCAGCAATGACAGGAGTGGAAACACCATATATTTT.

The genes are TRBV28 and TRBJ2-7; tentatively, D is TRBD1 (5 bases). CDR1 and CDR2 from the germline V gene are MDHEN and SYDVKM. The CDR3 contains 15 residues. V lost 5 bases and J lost 5, with 19 bases in between. CDR3 bases: TGTGCCAGCAGTACCCCCAGACAGAACAGACACGAGCAGTACTTC. Amino acid sequence: CASSTPRQNRHEQYF.

The V and J genes are TRBV27 and TRBJ2-7; D is uncertain. This CDR3 has 13 amino acids. V was trimmed by 6 bases and J by 0 bases, leaving 9 bases between them. CDR1 is MNHEY, CDR2 SMNVEV, per germline (reference sequence). CDR3 in amino acids: CASSWQTSYEQYF. The CDR3 DNA follows: TGTGCCAGCAGCTGGCAGACCTCCTACGAGCAGTACTTC.

The rearrangement links TRBV7-9 to TRBJ2-3; 10 bases are a match to TRBD2. Germline-derived CDR1 and CDR2 are SEHNR and FQNEAQ (reference sequence). The CDR3 covers 15 residues. V gave up 7 bases and J gave up 4 bases; unmatched junction bases: 8. The CDR3 DNA reads TGTGCCAGCACCGATAGCGGGAGGTCCCCAGATACGCAGTATTTT. This encodes CASTDSGRSPDTQYF.

The rearrangement links TRBV7-2 to TRBJ1-3, with TRBD1 as a possible D gene (5 bases). The CDR3 loop spans 17 amino acids. Germline loops: CDR1 SGHTA, CDR2 FQGNSA. The V end was cut by 5 bases, the J end by 0 bases, with 17 bases between. Here the CDR3 DNA reads TGTGCCAGCAGCGCAGGGCCCAGTCGCAGCTCTGGAAACACCATATATTTT. Translating gives CASSAGPSRSSGNTIYF.

The rearrangement links TRBV1 to TRBJ1-2; TRBD1, the table's D call, was not compared with the DNA. TRBV1 constitutes a pseudogene. This CDR3 comprises 16 residues. CDR3 nucleotides: TGCACCAGCAGCCAAGCTGCAGGGGGCGAGGGATATGGCTACACCTTC. Its translation is CTSSQAAGGEGYGYTF.

CDR3 protein: CASLRPRDEKLFF. CDR3 DNA sequence: TGTGCCAGCCTTAGACCAAGGGATGAAAAACTGTTTTTT. The chain combines TRBV19 with TRBJ1-4; D unclear. The CDR3 extends over 13 amino acids. V dropped 9 bases and J dropped 6 bases, with 14 bases sitting between them. Germline V CDR1 and CDR2: LNHDA, SQIVND (reference sequence).

The chain is built from TRBV7-9 and TRBJ2-1; 7 bases map to TRBD2. V trimming: 7 bases; J trimming: 5 bases; junction bases outside the gene matches: 2. This CDR3 has 12 amino acids. The germline V gene has CDR1 SEHNR and CDR2 FQNEAQ (reference sequence). CDR3 residues: CASMGGNNEQFF. CDR3 bases: TGTGCCAGCATGGGGGGGAACAATGAGCAGTTCTTC.